This T cell receptor (beta chain) comes out of a study of cytomegalovirus exposure and HLA in healthy donors. The study's findings and limits: With further analysis later on, most CMV-associated TCR beta chains appeared HLA-restricted.

Germline V lookup: CDR1 MNHNY, CDR2 SVGAGI (reference sequence). CDR3 length equals 12 residues. Trimming left V 2 bases short and J 7 bases short, with 8 bases between. PCR involved 60 Vbeta and 13 Jbeta primers. Some clones are missing from TCRdb's copy, which holds only in-frame ones; the method was immunoSEQ multiplex PCR. The table includes about 130,000 clones, about 80% detected once. Turning to this clone: Antigen: not known. Other DNA sequences of this sample code for an identical CDR3.

The chain links TRBV6-6 to TRBJ1-1; weak D call: TRBD1 (6 bases). The clonotype originates from a male donor in good health and CMV-seronegative. Sequencing was performed on PBMCs. This CDR3 reads CASSYLDSEAFF. The CDR3 region has the DNA TGTGCCAGCAGTTACCTGGACAGTGAAGCTTTCTTT.